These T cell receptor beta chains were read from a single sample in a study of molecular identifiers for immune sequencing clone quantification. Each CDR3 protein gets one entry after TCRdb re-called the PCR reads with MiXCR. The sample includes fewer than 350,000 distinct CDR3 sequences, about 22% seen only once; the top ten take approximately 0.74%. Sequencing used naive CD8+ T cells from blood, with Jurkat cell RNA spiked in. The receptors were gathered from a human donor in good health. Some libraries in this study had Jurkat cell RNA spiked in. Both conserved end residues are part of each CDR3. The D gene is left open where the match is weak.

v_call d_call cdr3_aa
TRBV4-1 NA CASSQVDSVAKPQYF
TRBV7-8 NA CASSSQLEKSTDTQYF
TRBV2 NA CASSELRQTGVAKNIQYF
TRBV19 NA CASSRGTRASSLNQPQHF
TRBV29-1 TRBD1 CSVSGQGSNTEAFF
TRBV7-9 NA CASSSTELMREQFF
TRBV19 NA CASTPGASSYEQYF
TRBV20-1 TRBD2 CSARVLAGTSDYEQYF
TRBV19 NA CASSATDGYEQYF
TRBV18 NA CASSLTGWKIDTQYF
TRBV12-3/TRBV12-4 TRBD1 CASRGTSDRGDYGYTF
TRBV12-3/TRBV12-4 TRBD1 CASSPTGGRDTGDLFF
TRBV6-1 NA CASSSYGGVNEKLFF
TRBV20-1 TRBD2 CSAPSLALAGGPTTDTQYF
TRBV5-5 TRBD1 CASSLKGANEQYF
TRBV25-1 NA CASSEGQGGNEQFF
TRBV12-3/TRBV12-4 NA CASRAGVLTEAFF
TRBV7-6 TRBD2 CASSPGLAEQESQYF
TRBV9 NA CASSYHGREGGTEAFF
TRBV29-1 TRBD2 CSVEAGGGEQYF
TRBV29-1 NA CSVEVAAAYEQYF
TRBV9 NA CASSENSLAASTDTQYF
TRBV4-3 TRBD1 CASSQDSRGWNTEAFF
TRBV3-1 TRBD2 CASSPPPAGAQETQYF
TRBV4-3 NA CASSQSRDPFYEQYF
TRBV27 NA CASSLVGGVNEQFF
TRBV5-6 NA CASSLKEAQGYEQYF
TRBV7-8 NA CASSQPGPVAKNIQYF
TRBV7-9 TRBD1 CASSLSRDRDWTQYF
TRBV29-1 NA CSVERRFGYTF
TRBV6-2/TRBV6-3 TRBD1 CASSWTGASEQYF
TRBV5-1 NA CASRDAEEQYF
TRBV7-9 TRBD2 CASSLGTSGSYEQYF
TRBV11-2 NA CASSLDGERSEKLFF
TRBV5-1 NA CASSLVGTSYEQYF
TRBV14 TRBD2 CASSQEGLAGGPNDEQYF
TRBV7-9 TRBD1 CASSWGQPGGNQPQHF
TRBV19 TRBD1 CASSIGKQGTYAQYF
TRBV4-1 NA CASSQEAGSSYEQYF
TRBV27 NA CASKPGGGFFDYTQYF
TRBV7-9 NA CASSLPTGTGELFF
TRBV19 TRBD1 CASQQGASVNF
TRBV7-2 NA CASSPPRPAHYNSPLHF
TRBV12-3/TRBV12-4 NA CASSDSSKETQYF
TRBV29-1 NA CSVGANTGELSF
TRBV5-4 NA CASRPPGQTQYF
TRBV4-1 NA CASSQDQASNTEAFF
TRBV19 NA CASKDGPGPSYEQYF
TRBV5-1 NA CASRTTSSTDTQYF
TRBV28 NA CASSLNREETQYF
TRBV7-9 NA CASSLAGRAWEQYF